The clone carrying this TCR beta chain showed up just a few times. Its matching antigen is unknown. This specimen belongs to a study of T-cell memory formation after mild COVID-19. General observations from the study: CD4+ contracting clones lay mainly in CM and EM, CD8+ ones in EMRA.

TCRdb passed the 5' RACE reads through MiXCR, listing each CDR3 protein once. Of approximately 240,000 distinct CDR3 sequences listed, around 15% are singletons. CDR3 length: 10 amino acids. From germline, CDR1 is DFQATT and CDR2 SNEGSKA (reference sequence). Between the trimmed V and J ends, which lost 6 bases and 8 bases, there was a span of 8 bases. The J gene is TRBJ2-1, the V gene TRBV20-1; TRBD2 is a possible D gene (6 bases). Sequenced material: PBMCs or a T cell subset sorted from them (not recorded which). This clonotype was obtained from a man between 18 and 35 years old who had mild COVID-19 (a few samples of this study predate the infection). Cell type and time point are not known. The CDR3 region has the DNA TGCAGTGCGGGGGGTCATGAGCAGTTCTTC. This encodes CSAGGHEQFF.